Listed below are T cell receptor beta chains from one sample, sequenced in a study of blood T cell repertoires in COVID-19. TCRdb's copy holds only in-frame clones and misses some; the assay was immunoSEQ multiplex PCR. The sample shows over 85,000 clones, 87% of them seen only once. Sequencing was done on a sample of peripheral blood. These receptor sequences come from a man in his 70s with acute or convalescent COVID-19. Both conserved end residues are part of each CDR3. D genes are given only for firm matches. Clone size is shown for a subset of rows, as once, few, many or a class of expanded clone.

clone_size: -; d_call: TRBD2; v_call: TRBV28; j_call: TRBJ2-3; cdr3_aa: CASTLSGLAGGPWDTQYF; cdr3_nt: TGTGCCAGCACCCTATCCGGACTAGCGGGGGGACCGTGGGATACGCAGTATTTT
clone_size: -; d_call: -; v_call: TRBV20-1; j_call: TRBJ2-1; cdr3_aa: CSARGHNEQFF; cdr3_nt: TGCAGTGCTCGAGGGCACAATGAGCAGTTCTTC
clone_size: -; d_call: -; v_call: TRBV30; j_call: TRBJ2-7; cdr3_aa: CAWSRTIDEQYF; cdr3_nt: TGTGCCTGGAGTCGGACTATTGACGAGCAGTACTTC
clone_size: once; d_call: -; v_call: TRBV6-5; j_call: TRBJ2-1; cdr3_aa: CASSYGERYEQFF; cdr3_nt: TGTGCCAGCAGTTACGGGGAGCGTTATGAGCAGTTCTTC
clone_size: once; d_call: -; v_call: TRBV5-6; j_call: TRBJ1-6; cdr3_aa: CASSLSPNSPLHF; cdr3_nt: TGTGCCAGCAGCTTATCCCCGAATTCACCCCTCCACTTT
clone_size: -; d_call: TRBD1; v_call: TRBV3-1/TRBV3-2; j_call: TRBJ2-7; cdr3_aa: CASSPARLGTGNSEQYF; cdr3_nt: TGTGCCAGCAGCCCCGCGAGGCTCGGGACAGGGAATAGCGAGCAGTACTTC
clone_size: -; d_call: -; v_call: TRBV7-9; j_call: TRBJ2-2; cdr3_aa: CASSRDSVANTGELFF; cdr3_nt: TGTGCCAGCAGCCGGGACTCCGTCGCGAACACCGGGGAGCTGTTTTTT
clone_size: -; d_call: TRBD2; v_call: TRBV7-9; j_call: TRBJ2-1; cdr3_aa: CASTRGDPLYNEQFF; cdr3_nt: TGTGCCAGCACCCGGGGGGACCCCCTCTACAATGAGCAGTTCTTC
clone_size: -; d_call: TRBD1; v_call: TRBV7-6; j_call: TRBJ2-2; cdr3_aa: CASRKGQGISGELFF; cdr3_nt: TGTGCCAGCAGAAAGGGACAGGGGATCTCCGGGGAGCTGTTTTTT
clone_size: -; d_call: -; v_call: TRBV5-1; j_call: TRBJ1-2; cdr3_aa: CASSRDINGYTF; cdr3_nt: TGCGCCAGCAGCAGGGACATAAATGGCTACACCTTC
clone_size: -; d_call: -; v_call: TRBV9; j_call: TRBJ2-7; cdr3_aa: CASSVDEARPFYEQYF; cdr3_nt: TGTGCCAGCAGCGTAGATGAGGCCCGGCCCTTTTACGAGCAGTACTTC
clone_size: -; d_call: -; v_call: TRBV12-3/TRBV12-4; j_call: TRBJ1-5; cdr3_aa: CASSLQVRQPQHF; cdr3_nt: TGTGCCAGCAGCCTACAGGTTAGACAGCCCCAGCATTTT
clone_size: -; d_call: -; v_call: TRBV19; j_call: TRBJ1-1; cdr3_aa: CASSIGTAGEAFF; cdr3_nt: TGTGCCAGTAGTATAGGGACGGCGGGTGAAGCTTTCTTT
clone_size: -; d_call: -; v_call: TRBV3-1/TRBV3-2; j_call: TRBJ1-6; cdr3_aa: CASSQVRYNSPLHF; cdr3_nt: TGTGCCAGCAGCCAAGTCCGGTATAATTCACCCCTCCACTTT
clone_size: -; d_call: -; v_call: TRBV24-1; j_call: TRBJ2-3; cdr3_aa: CATSDSRAGSTDTQYF; cdr3_nt: TGTGCCACCAGTGACTCGAGGGCAGGAAGCACAGATACGCAGTATTTT
clone_size: once; d_call: -; v_call: TRBV2; j_call: TRBJ2-3; cdr3_aa: CASSWIGISGTDTQYF; cdr3_nt: TGTGCCAGCAGTTGGATAGGGATATCGGGGACAGATACGCAGTATTTT
clone_size: -; d_call: -; v_call: TRBV27; j_call: TRBJ2-2; cdr3_aa: CASKPRVSPPTGELFF; cdr3_nt: TGTGCCAGCAAACCTCGGGTTTCACCCCCTACCGGGGAGCTGTTTTTT
clone_size: -; d_call: TRBD1; v_call: TRBV2; j_call: TRBJ1-2; cdr3_aa: CASSLDRGNYGYTF; cdr3_nt: TGTGCCAGCAGCTTGGACAGGGGGAACTATGGCTACACCTTC
clone_size: -; d_call: -; v_call: TRBV12-3/TRBV12-4; j_call: TRBJ2-5; cdr3_aa: CASSLLRETQYF; cdr3_nt: TGTGCCAGCAGTTTATTGAGGGAGACCCAGTACTTC
clone_size: -; d_call: -; v_call: TRBV19; j_call: TRBJ1-5; cdr3_aa: CASSRGTNQPQHF; cdr3_nt: TGTGCCAGTAGTAGGGGCACCAATCAGCCCCAGCATTTT
clone_size: -; d_call: -; v_call: TRBV2; j_call: TRBJ1-4; cdr3_aa: CASSDPRGSSGANEKLFF; cdr3_nt: TGTGCCAGCAGTGACCCCAGGGGAAGTAGCGGGGCTAATGAAAAACTGTTTTTT
clone_size: -; d_call: -; v_call: TRBV6-1; j_call: TRBJ1-1; cdr3_aa: CASSDIQTGTEAFF; cdr3_nt: TGTGCCAGCAGTGATATCCAGACTGGGACTGAAGCTTTCTTT
clone_size: -; d_call: TRBD1; v_call: TRBV5-8; j_call: TRBJ1-5; cdr3_aa: CATGRRTGSNQPQHF; cdr3_nt: TGTGCCACCGGGCGAAGGACAGGTAGCAATCAGCCCCAGCATTTT
clone_size: -; d_call: -; v_call: TRBV29-1; j_call: TRBJ2-1; cdr3_aa: CSVKQGSNEQFF; cdr3_nt: TGCAGCGTTAAACAGGGTTCCAATGAGCAGTTCTTC
clone_size: once; d_call: -; v_call: TRBV12-3/TRBV12-4; j_call: TRBJ2-2; cdr3_aa: CASSPDLTGELFF; cdr3_nt: TGTGCCAGCAGCCCTGACTTGACCGGGGAGCTGTTTTTT
clone_size: -; d_call: TRBD1; v_call: TRBV3-1/TRBV3-2; j_call: TRBJ1-5; cdr3_aa: CASSQGPPTGVNQPQHF; cdr3_nt: TGTGCCAGCAGCCAAGGTCCCCCGACAGGGGTCAATCAGCCCCAGCATTTT
clone_size: -; d_call: -; v_call: TRBV7-6; j_call: TRBJ2-7; cdr3_aa: CASSPTPQGRPAYEQYF; cdr3_nt: TGTGCCAGCAGCCCAACCCCCCAGGGGCGCCCGGCCTACGAGCAGTACTTC
clone_size: -; d_call: -; v_call: TRBV4-2; j_call: TRBJ1-4; cdr3_aa: CASGSGGRNEKLFF; cdr3_nt: TGTGCCAGCGGCAGTGGGGGGAGGAATGAAAAACTGTTTTTT
clone_size: -; d_call: TRBD1; v_call: TRBV28; j_call: TRBJ1-1; cdr3_aa: CASRSRGRAFF; cdr3_nt: TGTGCCAGCAGGTCCAGGGGGCGAGCTTTCTTT
clone_size: -; d_call: TRBD2; v_call: TRBV11-2; j_call: TRBJ2-1; cdr3_aa: CASSYYGGAFTNEQFF; cdr3_nt: TGTGCCAGCAGCTACTACGGGGGGGCCTTCACCAATGAGCAGTTCTTC
clone_size: -; d_call: -; v_call: TRBV5-4; j_call: TRBJ2-1; cdr3_aa: CASSQQVTANEQFF; cdr3_nt: TGTGCCAGCAGCCAACAGGTGACCGCCAATGAGCAGTTCTTC
clone_size: -; d_call: -; v_call: TRBV6-5; j_call: TRBJ1-1; cdr3_aa: CASKGENTEAFF; cdr3_nt: TGTGCCAGCAAAGGGGAGAACACTGAAGCTTTCTTT
clone_size: -; d_call: -; v_call: TRBV5-1; j_call: TRBJ2-3; cdr3_aa: CASGNVPSTDTQYF; cdr3_nt: TGCGCCAGCGGCAACGTCCCTAGCACAGATACGCAGTATTTT
clone_size: -; d_call: -; v_call: TRBV19; j_call: TRBJ2-7; cdr3_aa: CASSITGKRYEQYF; cdr3_nt: TGTGCCAGTAGTATTACCGGGAAACGTTACGAGCAGTACTTC
clone_size: few; d_call: -; v_call: TRBV11-2; j_call: TRBJ1-6; cdr3_aa: CASSLRPLSYNSPLHF; cdr3_nt: TGTGCCAGCAGCTTACGTCCCCTCTCCTATAATTCACCCCTCCACTTT
clone_size: -; d_call: TRBD1; v_call: TRBV29-1; j_call: TRBJ2-3; cdr3_aa: CSVEETGSDTQYF; cdr3_nt: TGCAGCGTTGAAGAGACAGGGTCAGATACGCAGTATTTT
clone_size: once; d_call: -; v_call: TRBV5-4; j_call: TRBJ1-2; cdr3_aa: CASSLAPGGYTF; cdr3_nt: TGTGCCAGCAGCTTGGCACCAGGGGGCTACACCTTC
clone_size: -; d_call: -; v_call: TRBV30; j_call: TRBJ2-7; cdr3_aa: CAWSVNSLSYEQYF; cdr3_nt: TGTGCCTGGAGTGTAAACAGCCTCTCCTACGAGCAGTACTTC
clone_size: -; d_call: TRBD2; v_call: TRBV12-5; j_call: TRBJ2-1; cdr3_aa: CASGREGDEQFF; cdr3_nt: TGTGCTAGTGGCCGGGAGGGGGATGAGCAGTTCTTC
clone_size: -; d_call: TRBD1; v_call: TRBV25-1; j_call: TRBJ2-2; cdr3_aa: CASREGQVRPRTGELFF; cdr3_nt: TGTGCCAGCAGGGAGGGACAGGTTCGGCCTCGGACCGGGGAGCTGTTTTTT
clone_size: -; d_call: TRBD1; v_call: TRBV11-2; j_call: TRBJ2-7; cdr3_aa: CASSSPRDSPYEQYF; cdr3_nt: TGTGCCAGCAGCTCCCCTCGGGACAGCCCCTACGAGCAGTACTTC
clone_size: -; d_call: -; v_call: TRBV28; j_call: TRBJ1-1; cdr3_aa: CASSLRAPGIEAFF; cdr3_nt: TGTGCCAGCAGTCTACGAGCCCCAGGGATTGAAGCTTTCTTT
clone_size: -; d_call: TRBD2; v_call: TRBV10-3; j_call: TRBJ2-7; cdr3_aa: CAIRTSGGTYEQYF; cdr3_nt: TGTGCCATCAGGACTAGCGGGGGGACCTACGAGCAGTACTTC
clone_size: -; d_call: -; v_call: TRBV9; j_call: TRBJ2-5; cdr3_aa: CASSVGARDIGETQYF; cdr3_nt: TGTGCCAGCAGCGTAGGGGCCCGGGACATTGGGGAGACCCAGTACTTC
clone_size: -; d_call: TRBD1; v_call: TRBV4-2; j_call: TRBJ2-4; cdr3_aa: CASSQDQTGQGRYIQYF; cdr3_nt: TGTGCCAGCAGCCAAGATCAGACGGGACAGGGGCGATACATTCAGTACTTC
clone_size: -; d_call: TRBD2; v_call: TRBV30; j_call: TRBJ2-6; cdr3_aa: CAWRGLGGANVLTF; cdr3_nt: TGTGCCTGGAGAGGACTAGGTGGGGCCAACGTCCTGACTTTC
clone_size: -; d_call: TRBD2; v_call: TRBV29-1; j_call: TRBJ2-5; cdr3_aa: CSVASTGGGETQYF; cdr3_nt: TGCAGCGTTGCCTCGACCGGCGGGGGGGAGACCCAGTACTTC
clone_size: -; d_call: -; v_call: TRBV5-1; j_call: TRBJ1-4; cdr3_aa: CASSLTRGNNEKLFF; cdr3_nt: TGCGCCAGCAGCTTGACCAGGGGAAATAATGAAAAACTGTTTTTT
clone_size: -; d_call: TRBD2; v_call: TRBV29-1; j_call: TRBJ2-3; cdr3_aa: CSARTSGGDTQYF; cdr3_nt: TGCAGCGCCCGGACTAGCGGGGGGGATACGCAGTATTTT
clone_size: -; d_call: -; v_call: TRBV19; j_call: TRBJ2-4; cdr3_aa: CASSTVGKNIQYF; cdr3_nt: TGTGCCAGTAGTACTGTCGGCAAAAACATTCAGTACTTC
clone_size: -; d_call: TRBD2; v_call: TRBV5-1; j_call: TRBJ2-5; cdr3_aa: CASSLGTSGQETQYF; cdr3_nt: TGCGCCAGCAGCTTGGGGACTAGCGGGCAAGAGACCCAGTACTTC
clone_size: -; d_call: TRBD2; v_call: TRBV28; j_call: TRBJ2-1; cdr3_aa: CVSSFLAGGPGFRMREQFF; cdr3_nt: TGTGTCAGCAGTTTCCTAGCGGGGGGGCCAGGATTCAGAATGCGCGAGCAGTTCTTC
clone_size: -; d_call: -; v_call: TRBV7-9; j_call: TRBJ2-5; cdr3_aa: CASSLTGRQETQYF; cdr3_nt: TGTGCCAGCAGCTTAACTGGGAGGCAAGAGACCCAGTACTTC
clone_size: -; d_call: -; v_call: TRBV6-5; j_call: TRBJ1-2; cdr3_aa: CASSSPTDGYTF; cdr3_nt: TGTGCCAGCAGTTCCCCTACGGATGGCTACACCTTC
clone_size: -; d_call: TRBD2; v_call: TRBV5-1; j_call: TRBJ2-2; cdr3_aa: CASSFISGGGGELFF; cdr3_nt: TGCGCCAGCAGCTTTATTAGCGGGGGCGGCGGGGAGCTGTTTTTT
clone_size: -; d_call: TRBD1; v_call: TRBV2; j_call: TRBJ1-1; cdr3_aa: CASQLQGVRAEAFF; cdr3_nt: TGTGCCAGCCAGCTACAGGGGGTAAGGGCTGAAGCTTTCTTT
clone_size: -; d_call: TRBD1; v_call: TRBV7-2; j_call: TRBJ1-2; cdr3_aa: CASSRDRGLYGYTF; cdr3_nt: TGTGCCAGCAGCCGGGACAGGGGCCTCTATGGCTACACCTTC
clone_size: -; d_call: -; v_call: TRBV12-5; j_call: TRBJ2-7; cdr3_aa: CASGLDTTWGRQYF; cdr3_nt: TGTGCTAGTGGTTTGGATACGACTTGGGGCCGGCAGTACTTC